Below are 18 T cell receptor beta chains sequenced from a single sample in a study of T cells in Graves' hyperthyroidism and ophthalmopathy. Using RNA transcripts as the source, TCR beta CDR3 regions were amplified. The TCR CDR3 was amplified in a first-round RT-PCR using the HTBI primer set. MiXCR was run by TCRdb on the multiplex PCR reads, yielding one entry per CDR3 protein. The sample records roughly 300,000 distinct CDR3 sequences, approximately 15% being singletons. Source material: blood. These receptors all stem from a woman under 40 with Graves' hyperthyroidism.

This clonotype was counted between two and nine times. The V and J genes are TRBV7-3 and TRBJ2-2; TRBD1 matches at 10 bases. J lost 6 bases, V lost 4 bases, and 2 bases had no gene match. The CDR3 extends over 14 amino acids. Germline V lookup: CDR1 SGHTA, CDR2 FQGTGA. CDR3 nucleotides: TGTGCCAGCAGCTGGACAGGGGGATCCGGGGAGCTGTTTTTT. Its translation is CASSWTGGSGELFF. The full variable domain, its missing parts supplied by reference TRBV7-3 and TRBJ2-2, is GAGVSQTPSNKVTEKGKYVELRCDPISGHTALYWYRQSLGQGPEFLIYFQGTGAADDSGLPNDRFFAVRPEGSVSTLKIQRTERGDSAVYLCASSWTGGSGELFFGEGSRLTVL.

Ten or more counts support this clonotype. Here the CDR3 DNA reads TGCGCCAGCAGTGGCCGACAGTCAGATACGCAGTATTTT. It is translated as CASSGRQSDTQYF. The chain uses TRBV10-1 and TRBJ2-3; a weak D match, TRBD1 (5 bases). The CDR3 totals 13 residues. With 4 bases removed from V and 4 bases from J, the gap between germline ends came to 9 bases. The germline V gene has CDR1 WNHNN and CDR2 SYGVQD (reference sequence).

The CDR3 region has the DNA TGTGCTAGTGGTTTGAAAGCTGGGGTGCGAGCCTACGAGCAGTACTTC. This gives the protein CASGLKAGVRAYEQYF. This chain links TRBV12-5 with TRBJ2-7; D is unclear. The V and J ends lost 2 bases and 2 bases respectively, with 16 bases between them. The CDR3 has 16 residues. Germline CDR1 LGHNT, CDR2 FRNRAP. Variable domain in full (rest from reference TRBV12-5 and TRBJ2-7): DARVTQTPRHKVTEMGQEVTMRCQPILGHNTVFWYRQTMMQGLELLAYFRNRAPLDDSGMPKDRFSAEMPDATLATLKIQPSEPRDSAVYFCASGLKAGVRAYEQYFGPGTRLTVT.

In this sample, this clonotype turned up many times. The chain links TRBV11-2 to TRBJ1-2, with TRBD1 matching 7 bases. Germline V gene sequence: CDR1 SGHAT, CDR2 FQNNGV. V lost 5 bases to trimming and J lost 2 bases; unmatched junction nucleotides: 5. CDR3 length equals 14 residues. The DNA of the CDR3 is TGTGCCAGCAGCGTGGGACAGTCCAACTATGGCTACACCTTC. Residues: CASSVGQSNYGYTF.

This clonotype was recorded at least ten times. This sequence joins TRBV5-5 and TRBJ2-7, with D uncertain. The length of the CDR3 is 12 residues. Germline V gene data show CDR1 as SGHKS and CDR2 as YYEKEE (reference sequence). The ends were cut back, 2 bases at V and 6 bases at J, with 9 bases in the middle. The CDR3 nucleotides read TGTGCCAGCAGCTTTCCGGGCCTCGAGCAGTACTTC. It yields the protein CASSFPGLEQYF.

This clonotype was seen repeatedly, ten times or more. This chain joins TRBV2 and TRBJ1-2; the D is unclear. The CDR3 loop spans 10 amino acids. The V end was cut by 3 bases, the J end by 8 bases, with 4 bases between. Germline V CDR1 and CDR2: SNHLY, FYNNEI. This chain's CDR3 is CASSDGGYTF. The CDR3 DNA follows: TGTGCCAGCAGTGATGGAGGCTACACCTTC. The entire variable domain, with the rest obtained from reference TRBV2 and TRBJ1-2, is as follows: EPEVTQTPSHQVTQMGQEVILRCVPISNHLYFYWYRQILGQKVEFLVSFYNNEISEKSEIFDDQFSVERPDGSNFTLKIRSTKLEDSAMYFCASSDGGYTFGSGTRLTVV.

This clonotype appeared many times. CDR3 coding DNA: TGTGCCAGCAGTTTATTGGAGCCCTGGGAAGCTTTCTTT. Its protein is CASSLLEPWEAFF. The chain recombines TRBV28 with TRBJ1-1; no definite D call. Germline V lookup: CDR1 MDHEN, CDR2 SYDVKM. V lost 1 base, J lost 8 bases, and 11 bases lay in between. This CDR3 is built from 13 residues.

This clonotype has just a few counts. CDR3 amino acids: CASRPIAGASPFF. CDR3 in DNA: TGTGCCAGCAGACCTATAGCGGGAGCTTCCCCGTTCTTC. The rearrangement links TRBV11-2 to TRBJ2-1, with 9 bases lining up with TRBD2. This CDR3 comprises 13 residues. Germline V gene data show CDR1 as SGHAT and CDR2 as FQNNGV. Unmatched junction bases numbered 12, after V lost 6 bases and J lost 15 bases.

Details on this clonotype: The junction and the germline gene differ at one end; a read error may be behind it. The rearrangement uses TRBV19 and TRBJ2-7; the match to TRBD2 covers 8 bases. The CDR3 has 15 residues. From germline, CDR1 is LNHDA and CDR2 SQIVND (reference sequence). In DNA form, the CDR3 reads TGTGCCAGTAGTACAGGAGCGGGAGTGGCCTACGAGCGGTACTTC. Translation: CASSTGAGVAYERYF.

This clonotype was counted between two and nine times. The V gene is TRBV20-1, the J gene TRBJ1-4; 8 bases fit TRBD1. Germline CDR1 is DFQATT and CDR2 is SNEGSKA (reference sequence). This CDR3 contains 16 residues. The ends lost 0 bases at V and 3 bases at J; junction bases unmatched: 6. The DNA of the CDR3 is TGCAGTGCTAGAGATACCAGGGGGCTAGCTAATGAAAAACTGTTTTTT. Its translation: CSARDTRGLANEKLFF.

The chain couples TRBV6-1 to TRBJ2-5; D unresolved. The V and J ends lost 5 bases and 3 bases respectively, with 7 bases between them. The CDR3 has 12 residues. Germline-derived CDR1 and CDR2 are MNHNS and SASEGT. CDR3: CASSMQKETQYF. The CDR3 bases are TGTGCCAGCAGTATGCAGAAAGAGACCCAGTACTTC.

This clonotype was seen repeatedly, ten times or more. The V call is TRBV12-3 or TRBV12-4, the J call TRBJ2-7; 13 bases are a match to TRBD2. This CDR3 contains 15 residues. The junction had 5 bases not matched to a gene; V was cut back by 6 bases and J by 3 bases. This CDR3 is CASSTSGRDNYEQYF. CDR3 bases: TGTGCCAGCAGCACTAGCGGGAGGGACAACTACGAGCAGTACTTC.

This clonotype was seen ten or more times. The chain recombines TRBV18 with TRBJ2-7; D not certain. The CDR3 contains 14 residues. CDR1 KGHSH and CDR2 LQKENI come from the germline V gene. Trimming left V 3 bases short and J 0 bases short, with 9 bases between. This CDR3 reads CASSPSTSSYEQYF. The DNA of the CDR3 is TGTGCCAGCTCACCTTCCACGAGCTCCTACGAGCAGTACTTC.

This clonotype appeared many times. The rearrangement joins TRBV20-1 to TRBJ2-7; D is unresolved. Germline CDR1 is DFQATT and CDR2 is SNEGSKA (reference sequence). Trimming removed 3 bases at V and 7 bases at J, with 22 bases between. The CDR3 sequence is 15 residues long. CDR3 nucleotide sequence: TGCAGTGCTAGTTCCCAGATTCAGTTTGTTGGGGAGCAGTACTTC. It specifies CSASSQIQFVGEQYF.

The chain employs TRBV19 and TRBJ1-3, with D possibly TRBD1 on 6 matching bases. Trimming took 6 bases from V and 3 from J, leaving 15 bases between them. The CDR3 totals 15 residues. Germline values: CDR1 LNHDA, CDR2 SQIVND (reference sequence). CDR3 region: CASRNNRDIGNTIYF. The DNA for the CDR3 is TGTGCCAGTAGAAACAACCGGGACATTGGAAACACCATATATTTT.

The rearrangement joins TRBV7-3 to TRBJ2-1, with D unclear. The germline V gene encodes CDR1 SGHTA and CDR2 FQGTGA. The CDR3 covers 16 residues. The V end was cut by 5 bases, the J end by 0 bases, with 14 bases between. As DNA, the CDR3 is TGTGCCAGCAGCCCTGCTTTAAGTCCCTCCTACAATGAGCAGTTCTTC. Its translation: CASSPALSPSYNEQFF.

For this clonotype: This may be a read error: a much more frequent sequence differs by one nucleotide. This CDR3 reads CVSVGRGVGVEQYF. The CDR3 bases are TGTGTCAGCGTCGGTCGGGGAGTCGGGGTCGAGCAGTACTTC. This chain uses TRBV6-2 or TRBV6-3 with TRBJ2-7; D is perhaps TRBD2 (5 bases). This CDR3 is built from 14 residues. The V gene's germline CDR1 is MNHEY and CDR2 SVGEGT.

This clonotype has at least ten counts. The rearrangement links TRBV29-1 to TRBJ2-5; 10 bases fit TRBD1. CDR1 and CDR2 (germline): SQVTM, ANQGSEA. V trimming: 4 bases; J trimming: 2 bases; junction bases outside the gene matches: 7. The CDR3 is 15 amino acids. CDR3 DNA: TGCAGCGTTGTGGGGCAGGACAGGGGGCAAGAGACCCAGTACTTC. This encodes CSVVGQDRGQETQYF.